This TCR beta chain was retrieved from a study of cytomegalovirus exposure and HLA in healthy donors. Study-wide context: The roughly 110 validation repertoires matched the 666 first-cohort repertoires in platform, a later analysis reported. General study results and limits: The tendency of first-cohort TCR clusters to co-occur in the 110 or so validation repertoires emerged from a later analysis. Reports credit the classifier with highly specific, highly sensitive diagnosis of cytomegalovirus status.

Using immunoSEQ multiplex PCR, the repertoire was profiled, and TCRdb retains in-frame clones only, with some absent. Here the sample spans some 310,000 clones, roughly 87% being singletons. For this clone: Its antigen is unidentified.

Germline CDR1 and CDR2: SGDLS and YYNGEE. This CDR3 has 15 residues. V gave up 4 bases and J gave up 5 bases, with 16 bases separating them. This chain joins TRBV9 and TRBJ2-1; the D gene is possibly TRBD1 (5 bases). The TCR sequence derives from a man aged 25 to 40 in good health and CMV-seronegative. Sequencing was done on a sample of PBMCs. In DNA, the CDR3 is TGTGCCAGCAGCACCCGGGCAAGGGGCAACAATGAGCAGTTCTTC. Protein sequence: CASSTRARGNNEQFF.